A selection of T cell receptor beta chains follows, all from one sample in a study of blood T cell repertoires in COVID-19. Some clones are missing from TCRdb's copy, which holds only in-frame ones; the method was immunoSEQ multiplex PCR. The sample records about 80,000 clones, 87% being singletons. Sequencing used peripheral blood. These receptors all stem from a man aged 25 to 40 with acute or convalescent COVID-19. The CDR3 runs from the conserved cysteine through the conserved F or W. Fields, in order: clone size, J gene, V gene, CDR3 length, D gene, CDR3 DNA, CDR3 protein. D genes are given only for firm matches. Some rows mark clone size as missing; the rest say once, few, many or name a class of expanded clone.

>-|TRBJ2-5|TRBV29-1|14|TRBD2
TGCAGCGTCATGGGACTAGCGGGAGGAGAGACCCAGTACTTC
CSVMGLAGGETQYF
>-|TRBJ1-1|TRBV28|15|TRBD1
TGTGCCAGCAGTTTAAGGCCAGGGGGCGAAGGTGAAGCTTTCTTT
CASSLRPGGEGEAFF
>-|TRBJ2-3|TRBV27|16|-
TGTGCCAGCAGACGTTTCACCGTTTCTAGTTCCAATACGCAGTATTTT
CASRRFTVSSSNTQYF
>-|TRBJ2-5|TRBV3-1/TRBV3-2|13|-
TGTGCCAGCACCTTACAGGGTTCGGAGACCCAGTACTTC
CASTLQGSETQYF
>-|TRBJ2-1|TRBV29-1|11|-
TGCAGCGTCGAACCCCTTAATGAGCAGTTCTTC
CSVEPLNEQFF
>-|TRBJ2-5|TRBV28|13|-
TGTGCCAGCAGTCCGAACACCCAAGAGACCCAGTACTTC
CASSPNTQETQYF
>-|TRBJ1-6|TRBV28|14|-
TGTGCCAGCAGTTTATTGACTGCCCTTCTTCCCCTCCACTTT
CASSLLTALLPLHF
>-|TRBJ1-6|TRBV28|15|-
TGTGCCAGCAGCCCGGCGGCTCCCTATAATTCACCCCTCCACTTT
CASSPAAPYNSPLHF
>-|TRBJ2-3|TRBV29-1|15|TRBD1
TGCAGCGTAAAAGGGGGACAGGGGGCAACAGATACGCAGTATTTT
CSVKGGQGATDTQYF
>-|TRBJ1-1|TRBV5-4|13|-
TGTGCCAGCAGGGAGGAAGTGAACACTGAAGCTTTCTTT
CASREEVNTEAFF
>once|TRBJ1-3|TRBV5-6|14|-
TGTGCCAGCAGCTTGGACAGCTCTGGAAACACCATATATTTT
CASSLDSSGNTIYF
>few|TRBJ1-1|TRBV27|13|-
TGTGCCAGCAGTTTCAATCCCCGAGCTGAAGCTTTCTTT
CASSFNPRAEAFF
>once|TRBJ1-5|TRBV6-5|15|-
TGTGCCAGCACCGTCCCAGGCATTGGCAATCAGCCCCAGCATTTT
CASTVPGIGNQPQHF
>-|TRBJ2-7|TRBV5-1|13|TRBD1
TGCGCCAGCAGGAGGGACAGGGTTGAAGAGCAGTACTTC
CASRRDRVEEQYF
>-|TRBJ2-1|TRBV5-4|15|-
TGTGCCAGCAGCCCGCTGGAAGGGGATGCGCGGGAGCAGTTCTTC
CASSPLEGDAREQFF
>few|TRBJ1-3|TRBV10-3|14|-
TGTGCCATCAGTGTGGGCTTCTCTGGAAACACCATATATTTT
CAISVGFSGNTIYF
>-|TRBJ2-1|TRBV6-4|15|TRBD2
TGTGCCAGCAGTGACCTAGCGGGAAACTACAATGAGCAGTTCTTC
CASSDLAGNYNEQFF
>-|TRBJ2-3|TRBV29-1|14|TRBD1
TGCAGCGCTTTACCGGGACAGACCACAGATACGCAGTATTTT
CSALPGQTTDTQYF
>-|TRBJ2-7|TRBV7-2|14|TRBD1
TGTGCCAGCAGCTCCGGGACAGGGGTAAGCGAGCAGTACTTC
CASSSGTGVSEQYF
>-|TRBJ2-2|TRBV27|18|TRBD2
TGTGCCAGCAGTTTAACCTCTTTAGCGGGAGAGGATGGCGGGGAGCTGTTTTTT
CASSLTSLAGEDGGELFF
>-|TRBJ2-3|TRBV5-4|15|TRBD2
TGTGCCAGCAGCGCGGGACTACCCAACACAGATACGCAGTATTTT
CASSAGLPNTDTQYF
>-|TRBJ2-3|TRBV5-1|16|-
TGCGCCAGCAGCTTGGGCCTAGATCACCTCGCAGATACGCAGTATTTT
CASSLGLDHLADTQYF
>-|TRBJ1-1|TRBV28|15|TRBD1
TGTGCCAGCAGTTTCGTGGACAGGGCAAACACTGAAGCTTTCTTT
CASSFVDRANTEAFF
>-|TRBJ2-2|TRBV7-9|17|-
TGTGCCAGCAGCAGATCGCTGGGGGGGCTGAACACCGGGGAGCTGTTTTTT
CASSRSLGGLNTGELFF
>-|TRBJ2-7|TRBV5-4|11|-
TGTGCCAGCAGCCTAATGGACGAGCAGTACTTC
CASSLMDEQYF
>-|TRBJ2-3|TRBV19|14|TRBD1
TGTGCCAGTAAGGGGGACAGGCTAACAGATACGCAGTATTTT
CASKGDRLTDTQYF
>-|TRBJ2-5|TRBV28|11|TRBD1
TGTGCCAGCAGTTCCCCGACAGGGAAGTACTTC
CASSSPTGKYF
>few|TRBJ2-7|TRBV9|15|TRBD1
TGTGCCAGCAGCGCAGCCGCCGGGACAGTCGACGAGCAGTACTTC
CASSAAAGTVDEQYF
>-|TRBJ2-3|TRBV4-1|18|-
TGCGCCAGCAGCCAAGAGGGTGGTCGGAGCCGAGGGGGAGATACGCAGTATTTT
CASSQEGGRSRGGDTQYF
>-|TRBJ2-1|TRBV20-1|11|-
TGCAGTGCTATCTTTTACAATGAGCAGTTCTTC
CSAIFYNEQFF
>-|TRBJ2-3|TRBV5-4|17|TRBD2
TGTGCCAGCAGCCAGAGGACTAGCGGGGTCGCCACAGATACGCAGTATTTT
CASSQRTSGVATDTQYF
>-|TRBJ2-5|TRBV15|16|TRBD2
TGTGCCACCAGCAGAGATCCCGGGACTAGCATGGAGACCCAGTACTTC
CATSRDPGTSMETQYF
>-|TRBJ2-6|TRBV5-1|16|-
TGCGCCAGCAGCTTAAGCAGGGGAGATGGGGCCAACGTCCTGACTTTC
CASSLSRGDGANVLTF